This T cell receptor beta chain was obtained from a study of post-analysis software for immune sequencing data. Study at large: Disease trajectories encompassed relapsing-remitting, secondary progressive and progressive-relapsing multiple sclerosis. The study's findings and limits: By F measure, samples from a shared preparation batch strongly co-clustered. Normalized Chao1 diversity was significantly reduced in patients versus controls. The five TRBV segments detected at higher frequency in patients than in controls included TRBV5-6, TRBV5-1 and TRBV20-1.

Tagging with unique molecular identifiers was a feature of the TCR beta cDNA libraries. Once about 0.85 to 10 million T cells were used, about 510,000 cDNA molecules resulted. MiXCR, applied by TCRdb to the PCR reads, yields one record per CDR3 protein. Of 550,000 to 700,000 distinct CDR3 sequences in the sample, roughly 47% were seen once. Remarks on this clonotype: Its antigen remains unidentified.

Trimming cost V 0 bases and J 6 bases; bases outside gene matches: 12. This CDR3 has 16 amino acids. Per germline, CDR1 DFQATT and CDR2 SNEGSKA (reference sequence). The sequenced sample consisted of blood. The origin of this receptor is a girl aged 10 to 17 with multiple sclerosis. V is TRBV20-1 and J is TRBJ2-3; 7 bases fit TRBD1. The CDR3 DNA reads as TGCAGTGCTAGAGAGGCACAGGGGAAGAATATGGATACGCAGTATTTT. Its translation is CSAREAQGKNMDTQYF.